This entry is about one T cell receptor (beta chain). Its antigen is undetermined. A read error is likely, as this CDR3 ends without the conserved phenylalanine or tryptophan. TCRbeta libraries were built with three rounds of nested PCR, modified from ARM-PCR. MiXCR was run by TCRdb on the multiplex PCR reads, yielding one entry per CDR3 protein. Among under 150,000 distinct CDR3 sequences, 60% to 70% were seen once, and the ten largest hold about 20%. The entry originates in a study of tumor and adjacent non-tumor tissue in lung cancer. Study-level information: Each sample yielded 3.5 million to 4.5 million productive TCRbeta reads on average.

Study-wide points: Tumor repertoires had a smaller top 100 clone share than normal lung. Patients with more diverse tumor TCRs had worse survival.

Germline CDR1 is SEHNR and CDR2 is FQNEAQ (reference sequence). There are 12 residues in the CDR3. The V end lost 5 bases, the J end lost 7 bases, and 6 bases lay between the germline ends. The template was RNA from unsorted bulk tissue. Chemotherapy-naive patients with new lung cancer underwent thoracic surgery in China, August–November 2014. The genes are TRBV7-9 and TRBJ1-6; D ambiguous. The material sequenced was lung tumor tissue. The source is a man aged 60 to 75 with small cell lung cancer. This CDR3 is CASSGGNSPLHY. The CDR3 DNA is TGTGCCAGCAGCGGAGGGAATTCACCCCTCCACTAT.